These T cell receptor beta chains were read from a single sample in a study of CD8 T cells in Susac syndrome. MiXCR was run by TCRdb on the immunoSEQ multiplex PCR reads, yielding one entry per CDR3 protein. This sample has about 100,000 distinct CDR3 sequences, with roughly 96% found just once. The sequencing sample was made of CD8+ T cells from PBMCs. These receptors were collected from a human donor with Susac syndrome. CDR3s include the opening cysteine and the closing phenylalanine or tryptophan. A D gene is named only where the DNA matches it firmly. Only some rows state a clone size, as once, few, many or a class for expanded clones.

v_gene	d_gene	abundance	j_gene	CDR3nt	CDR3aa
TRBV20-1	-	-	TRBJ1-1	TGCAGTGCTGGGGACGGGAACACTGAAGCTTTCTTT	CSAGDGNTEAFF
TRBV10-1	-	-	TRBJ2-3	TGCGCCAGCAGTAAAACTCTGGAGGGAAATACGCAGTATTTT	CASSKTLEGNTQYF
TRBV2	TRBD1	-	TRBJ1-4	TGTGCCAGCGGGACAGGGGATGAAAAACTGTTTTTT	CASGTGDEKLFF
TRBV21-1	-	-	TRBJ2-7	TGTGCCACCCCTAGCGCACTTGCCTACGAGCAGTACTTC	CATPSALAYEQYF
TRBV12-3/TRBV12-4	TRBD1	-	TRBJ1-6	TGTGCCAGCAACGACAGGGGGCAAGATTCACCCCTCCACTTT	CASNDRGQDSPLHF
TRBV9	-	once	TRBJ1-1	TGTGCCAGCAGCGTAGCTACCAACACTGAAGCTTTCTTT	CASSVATNTEAFF
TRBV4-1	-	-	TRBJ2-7	TGCGCCAGCAGCCAAGACCAAGACGAGCAGTACTTC	CASSQDQDEQYF
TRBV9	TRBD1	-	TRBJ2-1	TGTGCCAGCAGCGTAGGAACCGGGACAGGGATCTACGAGCAGTTCTTC	CASSVGTGTGIYEQFF
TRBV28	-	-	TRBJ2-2	TGTGCCAGCAGTTTAACAGGGTTGACCGGGGAGCTGTTTTTT	CASSLTGLTGELFF
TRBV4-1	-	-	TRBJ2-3	TGCGCCAGCAGCCAAGGCAGCGGGGATACGCAGTATTTT	CASSQGSGDTQYF
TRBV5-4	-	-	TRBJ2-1	TGTGCCAGCAGCGCCGGGACGGTTGGTGAGCAGTTCTTC	CASSAGTVGEQFF
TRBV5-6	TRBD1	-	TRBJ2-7	TGTGCCAGCAGCTTGGTAGGTCGACAGGGGAAGTACTTC	CASSLVGRQGKYF
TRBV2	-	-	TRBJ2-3	TGTGCCAGTAGGCCCGGGTCTAGCACAGATACGCAGTATTTT	CASRPGSSTDTQYF
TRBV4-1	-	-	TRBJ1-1	TGCGCCAGCAGAGGGTTCGGGAACACTGAAGCTTTCTTT	CASRGFGNTEAFF
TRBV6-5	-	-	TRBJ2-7	TGTGCCAGCGGGGTCAGCTCCTACGAGCAGTACTTC	CASGVSSYEQYF
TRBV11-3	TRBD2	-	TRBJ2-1	TGTGCCAGCAGCCTTAGCGGGAAGGGGTCCTACAATGAGCAGTTCTTC	CASSLSGKGSYNEQFF
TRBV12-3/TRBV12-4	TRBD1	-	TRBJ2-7	TGTGCCAGCAGTCCCGGGACAGGGGTCTTCGAGCAGTACTTC	CASSPGTGVFEQYF
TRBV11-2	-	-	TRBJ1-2	TGTGCCAGCAGCGAGGTCAAAAACTATGGCTACACCTTC	CASSEVKNYGYTF
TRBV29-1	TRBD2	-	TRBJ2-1	TGCAGCGTTGAAGAAGGTCTGCTAGCGGGGGAAAGCTCCTACAATGAGCAGTTCTTC	CSVEEGLLAGESSYNEQFF
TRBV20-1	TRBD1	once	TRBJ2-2	TGCAGTGCAACCGGGACAGAAAACACCGGGGAGCTGTTTTTT	CSATGTENTGELFF
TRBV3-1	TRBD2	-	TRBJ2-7	TGTGCCAGCAGCCCAAATAGCGGGAGGGGGGTACACGAGCAGTACTTC	CASSPNSGRGVHEQYF
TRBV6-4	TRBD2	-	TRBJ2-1	TGTGCCAGCAGTGACTCGAATGGGGGGGTAGATGAGCAGTTCTTC	CASSDSNGGVDEQFF
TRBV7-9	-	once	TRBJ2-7	TGTGCCAGCAGCTCAGCGGTGGGCCACGAGCAGTACTTC	CASSSAVGHEQYF
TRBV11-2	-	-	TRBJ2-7	TGTGCCAGCATCGGGCGAAGCTCCTACGAGCAGTACTTC	CASIGRSSYEQYF
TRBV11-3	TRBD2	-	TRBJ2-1	TGTGCCAGCAGCCCCAGAGCGGCGGGGGGGCCCGGGGAGCAGTTCTTC	CASSPRAAGGPGEQFF
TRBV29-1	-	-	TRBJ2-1	TGCAGCGTTGCCCGGACAGGCGGACTAGTGCCGTACAATGAGCAGTTCTTC	CSVARTGGLVPYNEQFF
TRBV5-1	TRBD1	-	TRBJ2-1	TGCGCCAGCAGCCCGGCCTTAAGGACAGGGCTCCTGAATGAGCAGTTCTTC	CASSPALRTGLLNEQFF
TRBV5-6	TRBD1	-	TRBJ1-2	TGTGCCAGCAGCTTTACTACAGGGGCGCGCGGCTACACCTTC	CASSFTTGARGYTF
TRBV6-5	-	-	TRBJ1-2	TGTGCCAGCAGACCTACAGAAATCTATGGCTACACCTTC	CASRPTEIYGYTF
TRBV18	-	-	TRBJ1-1	TGTGCCAGCTCACCTCCCGACAAGCGTATGAACACTGAAGCTTTCTTT	CASSPPDKRMNTEAFF
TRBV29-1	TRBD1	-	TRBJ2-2	TGCAGCGTGAAACAGGGGGCGTTTAACGGGGAGCTGTTTTTT	CSVKQGAFNGELFF
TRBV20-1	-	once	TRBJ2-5	TGCAGTGCCACTCGTCGGTTAGCCGAGACCCAGTACTTC	CSATRRLAETQYF
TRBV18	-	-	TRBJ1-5	TGTGCCAGCTCACCACCCCATTCCGGTGATCAGCCCCAGCATTTT	CASSPPHSGDQPQHF
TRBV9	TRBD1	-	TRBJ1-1	TGTGCCAGCAGCATCCTTGACAGGGACACTGAAGCTTTCTTT	CASSILDRDTEAFF
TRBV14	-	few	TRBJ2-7	TGTGCCAGCAGCCAGCTGCCACAAGAATCGAACGAGCAGTACTTC	CASSQLPQESNEQYF
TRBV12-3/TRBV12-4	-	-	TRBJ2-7	TGTGCCAGCAGTTTAAGCCGGGGCTCCGAGCAGTACTTC	CASSLSRGSEQYF
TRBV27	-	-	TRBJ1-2	TGTGCCAGCAGTCCAACCGGGTCCAACTATGGCTACACCTTC	CASSPTGSNYGYTF
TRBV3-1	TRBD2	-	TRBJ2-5	TGTGCCAGCAGCAAGACTAGCGGGGGAAAAGAGACCCAGTACTTC	CASSKTSGGKETQYF
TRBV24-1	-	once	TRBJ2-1	TGTGCCACCAGTGATCGGCAGGGAGTGAATGAGCAGTTCTTC	CATSDRQGVNEQFF